This record looks at one TCR beta chain sequence and its context. Time point defined: newly diagnosed GD, antithyroid drugs for less than 3 months. PBMC-extracted RNA yielded the TCR library. The data were taken from a study of regulatory T cells in long-lasting Graves disease. Library construction for TCR beta used iRepertoire HTBI primers and Arm-PCR of CDR3 regions. Each CDR3 protein gets one entry after TCRdb re-called the multiplex PCR reads with MiXCR. The sample consists of about 440,000 distinct CDR3 sequences, 14% to 15% of them appearing once. Another study also made use of these data, one on T cells in Graves' hyperthyroidism and ophthalmopathy.

The receptor's source is a woman aged 30 to 39 with Graves disease. The sequencing used peripheral blood mononuclear cells (PBMCs), collected at new diagnosis, from a patient treated with antithyroid drugs.

The CDR3 is CSAPALLTVTHGLWGYTF. The DNA of the CDR3 is TGCAGTGCTCCCGCCTTGCTAACGGTAACTCACGGACTGTGGGGCTACACCTTC. This chain links TRBV20-1 with TRBJ1-2; D is ambiguous. The CDR3 extends over 18 amino acids. CDR1 is DFQATT and CDR2 is SNEGSKA in the germline V gene (reference sequence). V lost 5 bases and J 8 bases, leaving 33 bases between the germline ends.